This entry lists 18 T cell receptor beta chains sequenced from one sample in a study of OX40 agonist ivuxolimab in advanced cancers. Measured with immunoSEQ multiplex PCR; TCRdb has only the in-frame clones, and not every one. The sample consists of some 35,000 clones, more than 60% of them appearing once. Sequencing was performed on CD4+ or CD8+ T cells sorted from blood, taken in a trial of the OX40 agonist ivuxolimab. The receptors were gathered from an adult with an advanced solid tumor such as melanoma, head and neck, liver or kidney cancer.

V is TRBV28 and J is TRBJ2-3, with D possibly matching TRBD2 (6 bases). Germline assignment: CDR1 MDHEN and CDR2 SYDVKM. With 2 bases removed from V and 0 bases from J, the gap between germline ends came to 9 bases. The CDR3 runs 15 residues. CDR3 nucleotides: TGTGCCAGCAGTTTACCCGGGACTAGCACAGATACGCAGTATTTT. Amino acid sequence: CASSLPGTSTDTQYF. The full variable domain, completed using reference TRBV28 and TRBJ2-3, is DVKVTQSSRYLVKRTGEKVFLECVQDMDHENMFWYRQDPGLGLRLIYFSYDVKMKEKGDIPEGYSVSREKKERFSLILESASTNQTSMYLCASSLPGTSTDTQYFGPGTRLTVL.

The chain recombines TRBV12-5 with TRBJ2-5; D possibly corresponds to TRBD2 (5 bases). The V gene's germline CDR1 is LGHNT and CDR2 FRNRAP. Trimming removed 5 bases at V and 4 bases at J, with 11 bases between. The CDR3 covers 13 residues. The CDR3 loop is CASGVGGGETQYF. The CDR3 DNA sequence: TGTGCTAGTGGTGTCGGAGGCGGAGAGACCCAGTACTTC.

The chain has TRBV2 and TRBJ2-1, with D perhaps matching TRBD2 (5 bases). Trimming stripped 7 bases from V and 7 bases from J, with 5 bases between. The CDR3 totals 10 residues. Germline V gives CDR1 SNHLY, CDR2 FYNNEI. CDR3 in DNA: TGTGCCAGCACGGGAAATGAGCAGTTCTTC. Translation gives CASTGNEQFF.

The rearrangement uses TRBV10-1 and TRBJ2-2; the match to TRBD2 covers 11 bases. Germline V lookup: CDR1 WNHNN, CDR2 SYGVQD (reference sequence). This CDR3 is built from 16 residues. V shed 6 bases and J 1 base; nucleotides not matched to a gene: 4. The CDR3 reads CASSRGLAGNTGELFF. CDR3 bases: TGCGCCAGCAGCCGCGGACTAGCGGGGAACACCGGGGAGCTGTTTTTT.

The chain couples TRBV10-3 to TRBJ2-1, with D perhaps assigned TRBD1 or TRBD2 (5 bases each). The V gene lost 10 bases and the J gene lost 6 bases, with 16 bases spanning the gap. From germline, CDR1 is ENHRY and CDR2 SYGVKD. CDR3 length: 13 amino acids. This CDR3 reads CATTGTRGNEQFF. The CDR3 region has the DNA TGTGCCACCACCGGTACTAGGGGCAATGAGCAGTTCTTC.

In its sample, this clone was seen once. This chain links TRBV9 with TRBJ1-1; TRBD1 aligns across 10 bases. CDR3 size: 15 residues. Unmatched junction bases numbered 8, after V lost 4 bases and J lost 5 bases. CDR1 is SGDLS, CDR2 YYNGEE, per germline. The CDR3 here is CASSLTGQGQTEAFF. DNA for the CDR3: TGTGCCAGCAGCTTGACGGGACAGGGGCAAACTGAAGCTTTCTTT.

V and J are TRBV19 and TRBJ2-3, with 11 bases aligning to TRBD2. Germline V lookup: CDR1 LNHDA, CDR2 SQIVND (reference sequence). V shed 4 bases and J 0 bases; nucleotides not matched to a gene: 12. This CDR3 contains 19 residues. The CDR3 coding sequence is TGTGCCAGTAGTAGCTACCGTCGATCTAGCGGGAGGAGCACAGATACGCAGTATTTT. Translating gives CASSSYRRSSGRSTDTQYF.

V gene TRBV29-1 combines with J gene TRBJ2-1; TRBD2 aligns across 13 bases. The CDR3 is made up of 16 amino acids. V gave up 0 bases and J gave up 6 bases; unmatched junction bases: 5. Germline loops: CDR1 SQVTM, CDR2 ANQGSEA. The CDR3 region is CSVEEGTSGTFNEQFF. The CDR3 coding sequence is TGCAGCGTTGAAGAGGGGACTAGCGGGACCTTCAATGAGCAGTTCTTC.

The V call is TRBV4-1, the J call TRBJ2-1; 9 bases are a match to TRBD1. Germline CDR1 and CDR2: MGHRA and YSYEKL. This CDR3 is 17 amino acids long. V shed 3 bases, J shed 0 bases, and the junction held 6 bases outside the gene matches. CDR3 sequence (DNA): TGCGCCAGCAGCCAGTCGGACAGGGGAGACTCCTACAATGAGCAGTTCTTC. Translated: CASSQSDRGDSYNEQFF.

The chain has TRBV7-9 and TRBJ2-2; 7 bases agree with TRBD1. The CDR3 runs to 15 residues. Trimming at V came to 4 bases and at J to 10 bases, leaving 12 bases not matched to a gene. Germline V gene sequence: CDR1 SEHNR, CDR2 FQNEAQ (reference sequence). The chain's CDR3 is CASSSPRQGVEELFF. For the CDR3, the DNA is TGTGCCAGCAGCTCACCTCGACAGGGAGTAGAGGAGCTGTTTTTT.

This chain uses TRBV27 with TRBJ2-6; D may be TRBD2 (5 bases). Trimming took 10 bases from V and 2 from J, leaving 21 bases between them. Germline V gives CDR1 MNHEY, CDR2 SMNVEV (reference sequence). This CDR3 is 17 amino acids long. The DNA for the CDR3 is TGTGCCACCGCTATCCACCCGGGGAATACTGGGGCCAACGTCCTGACTTTC. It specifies CATAIHPGNTGANVLTF. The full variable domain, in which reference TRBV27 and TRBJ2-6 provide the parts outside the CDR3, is EAQVTQNPRYLITVTGKKLTVTCSQNMNHEYMSWYRQDPGLGLRQIYYSMNVEVTDKGDVPEGYKVSRKEKRNFPLILESPSPNQTSLYFCATAIHPGNTGANVLTFGAGSRLTVL.

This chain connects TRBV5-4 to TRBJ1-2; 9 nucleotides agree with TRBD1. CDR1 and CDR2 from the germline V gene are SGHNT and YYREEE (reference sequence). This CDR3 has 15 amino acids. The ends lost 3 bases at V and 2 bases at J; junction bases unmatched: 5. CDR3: CASSWGQGPNYGYTF. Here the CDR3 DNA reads TGTGCCAGCAGCTGGGGACAGGGACCCAACTATGGCTACACCTTC.

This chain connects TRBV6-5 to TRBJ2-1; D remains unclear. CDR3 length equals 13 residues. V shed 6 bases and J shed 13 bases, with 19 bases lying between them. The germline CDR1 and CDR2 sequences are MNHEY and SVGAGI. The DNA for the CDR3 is TGTGCCAGCAGCCGAAGTGGGGTAAGAGAACAGTTCTTC. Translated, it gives CASSRSGVREQFF.

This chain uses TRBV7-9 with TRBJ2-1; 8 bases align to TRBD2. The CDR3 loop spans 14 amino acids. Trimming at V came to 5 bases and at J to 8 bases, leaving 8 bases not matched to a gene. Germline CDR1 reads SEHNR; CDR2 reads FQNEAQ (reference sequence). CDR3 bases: TGTGCCAGCAGCCCAGCGGGAGCCCTCGATGAGCAGTTCTTC. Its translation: CASSPAGALDEQFF.

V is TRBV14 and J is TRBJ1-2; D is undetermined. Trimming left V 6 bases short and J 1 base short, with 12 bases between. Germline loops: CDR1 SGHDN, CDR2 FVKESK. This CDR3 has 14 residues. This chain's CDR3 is CASRPLRDNYGYTF. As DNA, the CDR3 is TGTGCCAGCAGACCGTTGCGGGATAACTATGGCTACACCTTC.

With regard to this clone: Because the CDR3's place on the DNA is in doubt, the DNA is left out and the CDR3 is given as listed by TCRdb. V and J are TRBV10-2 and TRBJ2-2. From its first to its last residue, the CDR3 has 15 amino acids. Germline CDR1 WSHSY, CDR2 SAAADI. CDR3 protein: CATQPRDRRAGELFF.

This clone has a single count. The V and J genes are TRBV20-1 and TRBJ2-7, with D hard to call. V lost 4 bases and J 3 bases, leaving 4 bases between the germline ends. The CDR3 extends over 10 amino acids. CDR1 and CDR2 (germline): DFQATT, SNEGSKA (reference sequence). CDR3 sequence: CSAKLYEQYF. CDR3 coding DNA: TGCAGTGCTAAGCTCTACGAGCAGTACTTC.

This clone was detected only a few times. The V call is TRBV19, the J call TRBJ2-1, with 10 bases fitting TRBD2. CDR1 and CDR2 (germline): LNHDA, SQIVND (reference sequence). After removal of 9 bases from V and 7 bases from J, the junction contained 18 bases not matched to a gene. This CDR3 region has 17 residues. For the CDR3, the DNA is TGTGCCAGCTATGATGGAGAGAAACTAGCGGGATTGAATGAGCAGTTCTTC. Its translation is CASYDGEKLAGLNEQFF. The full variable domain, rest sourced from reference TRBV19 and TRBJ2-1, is DGGITQSPKYLFRKEGQNVTLSCEQNLNHDAMYWYRQDPGQGLRLIYYSQIVNDFQKGDIAEGYSVSREKKESFPLTVTSAQKNPTAFYLCASYDGEKLAGLNEQFFGPGTRLTVL.